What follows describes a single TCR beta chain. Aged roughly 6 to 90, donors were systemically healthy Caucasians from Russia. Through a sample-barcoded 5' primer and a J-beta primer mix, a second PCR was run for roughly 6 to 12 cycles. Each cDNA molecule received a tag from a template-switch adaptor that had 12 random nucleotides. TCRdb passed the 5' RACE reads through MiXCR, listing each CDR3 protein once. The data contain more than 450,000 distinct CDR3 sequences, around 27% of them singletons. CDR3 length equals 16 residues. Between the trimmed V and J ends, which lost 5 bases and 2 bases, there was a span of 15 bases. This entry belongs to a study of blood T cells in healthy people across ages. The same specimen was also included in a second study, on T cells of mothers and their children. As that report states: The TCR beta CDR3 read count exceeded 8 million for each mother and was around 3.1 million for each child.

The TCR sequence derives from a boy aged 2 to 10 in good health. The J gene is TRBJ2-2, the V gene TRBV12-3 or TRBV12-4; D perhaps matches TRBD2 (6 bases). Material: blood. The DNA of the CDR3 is TGTGCCAGCAGTCCTTCAGGAGGGCTCAACACCGGGGAGCTGTTTTTT. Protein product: CASSPSGGLNTGELFF.